The clone carrying this T cell receptor beta chain was detected only once. As yet, its antigen is unknown. This table comes from immunoSEQ multiplex PCR, and its TCRdb copy is limited to in-frame clones, with some not included. The sample shows roughly 660,000 clones, 80% to 95% of them seen only once. This sample stems from a study of shared clonotypes between healthy human individuals. Each sample came from a Caucasian adult donor living in Nashville, Tennessee. Germline V gene sequence: CDR1 SGHRS, CDR2 YFSETQ. This CDR3 region has 15 residues. Trimming pared 3 bases from V and 2 bases from J, leaving 15 bases between. Study outcomes and limitations: Naive subsets typically showed greater estimated richness than memory subsets.

Sequenced material: memory CD8+ T cells from PBMCs. Indicated subset: CD45RO+ cells pooled with CCR7-negative TemRA cells. The chain uses TRBV5-1 and TRBJ2-7; possibly TRBD1 or TRBD2 for D (6 bases each). The origin of this receptor is a man aged 18-30 years in good health. Some clones in this sample may be carry-over from other donors' samples. The CDR3 loop reads CASSSGRGDPYEQYF. The CDR3 bases are TGCGCCAGCAGCTCCGGTAGGGGGGACCCCTACGAGCAGTACTTC. The variable domain in full, with the rest retrieved from reference TRBV5-1 and TRBJ2-7, is KAGVTQTPRYLIKTRGQQVTLSCSPISGHRSVSWYQQTPGQGLQFLFEYFSETQRNKGNFPGRFSGRQFSNSRSEMNVSTLELGDSALYLCASSSGRGDPYEQYFGPGTRLTVT.